This TCR beta chain was captured in a study of shared T cell receptors in the human thymus. In the case of this clone: Other DNA sequences of this sample code for an identical CDR3.

Method: immunoSEQ multiplex PCR; TCRdb's copy keeps in-frame clones and lacks some. This table has roughly 660,000 clones, around nine tenths appearing once. These data were also reused for a study on human thymus T cells. In that study: Healthy Finnish infants having corrective surgery for congenital heart defects served as donors. Thymic resections from corrective heart surgery supplied the tissue. Related studies found that unrelated individuals share highly overlapping thymic repertoires.

The sequenced sample was thymocytes. This TCR came from a boy under two years old with a congenital heart defect.

CDR3 amino acids: CASSVRGEQYF. CDR3 nucleotides: TGTGCCAGCAGTGTCCGAGGCGAGCAGTACTTC. J is TRBJ2-7 and V is TRBV6-1; unclear D gene. The CDR3 sequence is 11 residues long. The V end lost 4 bases, the J end lost 6 bases, and 7 bases lay between the germline ends. CDR1 is MNHNS, CDR2 SASEGT, per germline.